The entry below gives a single T cell receptor beta chain sequence along with its context. Its target is unknown. The record originates from a study of shared clonotypes between healthy human individuals. Findings and caveats of the study: For naive CD4 cells, 4.5% to 6.5% of clonotypes were shared across several donors. Few donors restricted represented genetic and exposure-history diversity. Larger estimated richness was generally seen in naive subsets than in memory subsets.

CDR1 is MNHEY, CDR2 SVGAGI, per germline. Trimming shortened V by 6 bases and J by 8 bases, and 18 bases separated the two germline ends. The CDR3 is 14 residues long. The DNA input per sorted-subset replicate PCR was 150 to 200 ng, corresponding to around 28,000 T cell genomes. The data were produced by immunoSEQ multiplex PCR, yet TCRdb's version contains in-frame clones alone and is incomplete. Of just under 350,000 clones listed, around 67% were seen once; the top ten hold roughly a tenth. V usage is TRBV6-5 and J usage is TRBJ2-3, with D perhaps matching TRBD1 or TRBD2 (5 bases each). This sequence originates from a man in his thirties or forties in good health. Sequenced sample: memory CD4+ T cells sorted from blood. Subset reported: CD45RA-negative fraction. The chain's CDR3 is CASSRDGWEVTQYF. CDR3 DNA: TGTGCCAGCAGCCGGGACGGCTGGGAAGTTACGCAGTATTTT.